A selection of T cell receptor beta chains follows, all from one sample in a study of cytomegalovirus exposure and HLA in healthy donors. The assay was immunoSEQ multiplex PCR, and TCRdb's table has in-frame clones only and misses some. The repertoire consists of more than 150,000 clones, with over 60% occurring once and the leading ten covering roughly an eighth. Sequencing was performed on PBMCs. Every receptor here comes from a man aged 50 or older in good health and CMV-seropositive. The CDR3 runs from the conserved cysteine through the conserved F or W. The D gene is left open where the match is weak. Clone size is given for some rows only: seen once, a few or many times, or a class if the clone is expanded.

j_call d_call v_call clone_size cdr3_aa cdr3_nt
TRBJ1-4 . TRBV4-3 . CASSPTYAATNEKLFF TGCGCCAGCAGTCCGACATATGCAGCAACTAATGAAAAACTGTTTTTT
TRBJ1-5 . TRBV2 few CASRGQINQPQHF TGTGCCAGCAGAGGACAGATCAATCAGCCCCAGCATTTT
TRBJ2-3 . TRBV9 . CASSASGGVGTDTQYF TGTGCCAGCAGCGCCTCCGGCGGGGTGGGGACAGATACGCAGTATTTT
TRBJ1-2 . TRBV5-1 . CASSSEIGLGGYTF TGCGCCAGCAGCTCAGAAATTGGGTTGGGCGGCTACACCTTC
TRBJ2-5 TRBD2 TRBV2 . CASNTGGRETQYF TGTGCCAGCAACACCGGGGGGAGAGAGACCCAGTACTTC
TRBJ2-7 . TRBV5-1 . CASSTIRGQNSYEQYF TGCGCCAGCAGCACCATCAGGGGCCAGAATTCCTACGAGCAGTACTTC
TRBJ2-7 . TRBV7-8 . CASIPVQGEAYEQYF TGTGCCAGCATCCCCGTTCAGGGGGAGGCCTACGAGCAGTACTTC
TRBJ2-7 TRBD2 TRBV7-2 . CASSLSGTSGRGEQYF TGTGCCAGCAGCTTATCGGGAACTAGCGGAAGAGGAGAGCAGTACTTC
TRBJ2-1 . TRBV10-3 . CAISDGIDNEQFF TGTGCCATCAGTGACGGGATAGACAATGAGCAGTTCTTC
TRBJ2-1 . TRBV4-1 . CASSQGNRGDEQFF TGCGCCAGCAGCCAAGGAAATAGGGGTGATGAGCAGTTCTTC
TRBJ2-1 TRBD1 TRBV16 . CASSHAGTGKNEQFF TGTGCCAGCAGTCATGCCGGGACAGGGAAAAATGAGCAGTTCTTC
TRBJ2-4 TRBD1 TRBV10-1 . CASSEPQGIQYF TGCGCCAGCAGTGAACCACAGGGGATTCAGTACTTC
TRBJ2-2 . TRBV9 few CASSVDGGRNTGELFF TGTGCCAGCAGCGTAGACGGGGGGCGGAACACCGGGGAGCTGTTTTTT
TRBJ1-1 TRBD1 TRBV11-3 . CASSQTGGEGTEAFF TGTGCCAGCAGCCAGACAGGGGGCGAGGGCACTGAAGCTTTCTTT
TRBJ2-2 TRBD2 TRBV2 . CASRERTRAVTGELFF TGTGCCAGCAGAGAACGGACTAGGGCTGTGACCGGGGAGCTGTTTTTT
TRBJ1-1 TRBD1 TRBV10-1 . CASSVDRGKDTEAFF TGCGCCAGCAGCGTCGACAGGGGGAAGGACACTGAAGCTTTCTTT
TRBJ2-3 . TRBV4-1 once CASSQGPNRGGTDTQYF TGCGCCAGCAGCCAAGGACCAAACAGGGGGGGAACAGATACGCAGTATTTT
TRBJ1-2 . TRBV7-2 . CASSFKAGQVYGYTF TGTGCCAGCAGCTTCAAAGCGGGACAAGTCTATGGCTACACCTTC
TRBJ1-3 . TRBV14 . CASSQDLPGAGNTIYF TGTGCCAGCAGCCAAGATCTTCCAGGCGCTGGAAACACCATATATTTT
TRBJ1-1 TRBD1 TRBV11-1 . CASSPGGWNTEAFF TGTGCCAGCAGCCCAGGGGGGTGGAACACTGAAGCTTTCTTT
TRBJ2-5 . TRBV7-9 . CSSSLNVETFYF TGTTCCAGCAGCTTAAATGTCGAGACTTTTTACTTC
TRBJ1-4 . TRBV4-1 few CASTENGKLFF TGCGCCAGCACGGAGAATGGAAAACTGTTTTTT
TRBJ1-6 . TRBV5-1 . CASSWEGSGSPLHF TGCGCCAGCAGCTGGGAAGGGTCGGGATCACCCCTCCACTTT
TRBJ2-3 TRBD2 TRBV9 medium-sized CASSLKQTSVSTDTQYF TGTGCCAGCAGCCTCAAACAGACTAGCGTGAGCACAGATACGCAGTATTTT